This note documents a single T cell receptor beta chain sequence. This record comes from a study of blood T cell repertoires in COVID-19. Looking at the study overall: Samples representing acute and convalescent COVID-19 were sourced from the United States, Italy and Spain. Nucleic acid was either cDNA or gDNA, and it came from T cells, B-cell-depleted T cells, or PBMCs.

Original methodology: Reference gene primers were amplified, and this amplification served to estimate nucleated cell counts. The table came from immunoSEQ multiplex PCR; TCRdb's copy has only in-frame clones and leaves some out. That table supplies the V and J calls and clone size; D and trimming were determined from the DNA. The sample has around 170,000 clones; 86% are singletons. Between the trimmed V and J ends, which lost 8 bases and 0 bases, there was a span of 10 bases. The V gene's germline CDR1 is MNHEY and CDR2 SVGAGI. The CDR3 contains 14 residues. The chain has TRBV6-5 and TRBJ2-2, with TRBD2 as a possible D gene (6 bases). Sequencing was performed on peripheral blood. This receptor was identified in a woman in her 70s with acute or convalescent COVID-19. As DNA, the CDR3 is TGTGCCAGCGGCGGGGTCCCGAACACCGGGGAGCTGTTTTTT. It is translated as CASGGVPNTGELFF.